The clone carrying this TCR beta chain occurred a few times. Its specificity is unknown. The same CDR3 can be traced to other DNA sequences in this sample. The V and J ends lost 1 base and 1 base respectively, with 5 bases between them. Looked up from germline, CDR1 is MNHNS and CDR2 is SASEGT. CDR3 length: 15 amino acids. Clones were read by immunoSEQ multiplex PCR, and TCRdb kept only the in-frame ones, dropping some. In the table there are about 100,000 clones, 68% of which are singletons. This sample is part of a study of shared clonotypes between healthy human individuals. Study observations and caveats: Sorted-subset samples were not fully sequenced, rarefaction indicated.

The donors were all Caucasian adults (living in Nashville, Tennessee). CD45RO+ cells plus CCR7-negative CD45RA+ TemRA cells formed CD8 memory. Input material: memory CD8+ T cells sorted from blood. Noted subset: CD45RO+ cells pooled with CCR7-negative TemRA cells. This rearrangement joins TRBV6-1 to TRBJ2-6; perhaps TRBD2 as D (5 bases). This sequence was found in a man aged 25 to 40 in good health. The CDR3 nucleotides are TGTGCCAGCAGTGAAGGAGGGTCTGGGGCCAACGTCCTGACTTTC. This encodes CASSEGGSGANVLTF.